The present TCR beta chain was sequenced within a study of response to subunit inactivated influenza vaccine. TCRdb called the RT-PCR reads again in MiXCR, with one record for every CDR3 protein. The sample carries approximately 520,000 distinct CDR3 sequences, more than 15% recorded once. The CDR3 runs 15 residues. Per germline, CDR1 SGHRS and CDR2 YFSETQ. V was clipped by 4 bases and J by 4 bases, with 14 bases between them. The V gene is TRBV5-1, the J gene TRBJ1-4; D not certain. The sequencing here drew on CD4+ T cells sorted from PBMCs, taken roughly 24 months after vaccination. This clonotype originated in a man aged 45 to 75 who received an inactivated influenza vaccine. The CDR3 loop is CASSVTASINEKLFF. CDR3 DNA: TGCGCCAGCAGCGTAACAGCGTCGATTAATGAAAAACTGTTTTTT. Complete variable domain (other parts from reference TRBV5-1 and TRBJ1-4): KAGVTQTPRYLIKTRGQQVTLSCSPISGHRSVSWYQQTPGQGLQFLFEYFSETQRNKGNFPGRFSGRQFSNSRSEMNVSTLELGDSALYLCASSVTASINEKLFFGSGTQLSVL.